Listed below are T cell receptor beta chains from one sample, sequenced in a study of memory CD8 T cells in hepatitis C reinfection. TCRdb's table, derived via immunoSEQ multiplex PCR, lists solely in-frame clones and lacks some. This sample yields just over 45,000 clones, of which 80% to 90% are seen a single time; 0.6% to 0.9% belongs to the top ten. Sequenced sample: naive CD8+ T cells sorted from blood. These receptors all stem from a man between 18 and 35 years old with hepatitis C virus infection. The CDR3 runs from the conserved cysteine through the conserved F or W. Fields, in order: clone size, V gene, J gene, D gene, CDR3 protein, CDR3 DNA. D genes are given only for firm matches. The size entry is marked missing in some rows and otherwise reads once, few, many or a size class.

-	TRBV5-1	TRBJ1-6	TRBD1	CASRRGQGAGSPLHF	TGCGCCAGCAGACGGGGACAGGGGGCCGGTTCACCCCTCCACTTT
once	TRBV5-3	TRBJ2-1	-	CARSFSPGGGNEQFF	TGTGCCAGAAGCTTCAGCCCGGGGGGCGGGAATGAGCAGTTCTTC
-	TRBV2	TRBJ2-7	TRBD1	CASSAPGTGSYEQYF	TGTGCCAGCAGCGCGCCCGGGACAGGTTCCTACGAGCAGTACTTC
few	TRBV6-5	TRBJ1-2	-	CASSYSAGEGYTF	TGTGCCAGCAGTTACTCGGCAGGGGAAGGCTACACCTTC
-	TRBV27	TRBJ1-2	TRBD1	CASSPGTGIYGYTF	TGTGCCAGCAGTCCCGGGACAGGGATCTATGGCTACACCTTC
-	TRBV5-5	TRBJ2-2	-	CASNLGVDTGELFF	TGTGCCAGCAACCTAGGTGTAGACACCGGGGAGCTGTTTTTT
-	TRBV27	TRBJ2-5	-	CASSLSYSQETQYF	TGTGCCAGCAGTTTATCTTACAGTCAAGAGACCCAGTACTTC
-	TRBV30	TRBJ1-1	TRBD1	CAWSVEGTGGTEAFF	TGTGCCTGGAGTGTAGAGGGGACAGGGGGCACTGAAGCTTTCTTT
-	TRBV7-8	TRBJ2-2	TRBD1	CASSFGTGGTGGLFF	TGTGCCAGCAGCTTTGGGACAGGGGGGACCGGGGGGCTGTTTTTT
-	TRBV9	TRBJ2-1	TRBD2	CASSVGLAGGFRFF	TGTGCCAGCAGCGTAGGACTAGCGGGAGGCTTTCGGTTCTTC